What follows describes a single TCR beta chain. Its antigen is as yet unknown. This sample was included in a study of immune cell composition in non-small cell lung cancer. The CDR3 is made up of 13 amino acids. Trimming took 6 bases from V and 1 from J, leaving 8 bases between them. CDR1 is MNHEY and CDR2 is SVGAGI in the germline V gene. Normal lung was taken at the farthest possible site, at least 3 cm from tumour. Study-wide results and limits: Tumour TCR-beta clonality showed no significant link to smoking pack-years. Dominant in vivo tumour-associated clones were not shown to share tumour-reactive sequences. Squamous carcinomas (about 75%) more often had tumour-associated clones >0.5% than adenocarcinomas (roughly 35%).

The method was immunoSEQ multiplex PCR; TCRdb's version includes in-frame clones alone and lacks a portion of them. The data show 3,500 or so clones, about three quarters seen once. The chain recombines TRBV6-5 with TRBJ2-3, with D possibly being TRBD2 (6 bases). Specimen: non-adjacent lung tissue. This sequence was found in a human donor with non-small cell lung cancer. In nucleotides, the CDR3 is TGTGCCAGCAGCAAGCGGGGCACAGATACGCAGTATTTT. It codes for CASSKRGTDTQYF.